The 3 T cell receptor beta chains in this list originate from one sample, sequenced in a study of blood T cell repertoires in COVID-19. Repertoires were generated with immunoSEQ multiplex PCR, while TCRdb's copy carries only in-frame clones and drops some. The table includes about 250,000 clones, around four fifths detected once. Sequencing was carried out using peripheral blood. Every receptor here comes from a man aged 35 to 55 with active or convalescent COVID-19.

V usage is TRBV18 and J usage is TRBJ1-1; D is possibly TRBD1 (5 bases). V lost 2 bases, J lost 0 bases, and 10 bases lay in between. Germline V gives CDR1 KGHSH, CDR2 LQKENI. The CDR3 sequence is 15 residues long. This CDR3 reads CASSPGRGMNTEAFF. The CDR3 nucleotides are TGTGCCAGCTCACCAGGGCGGGGCATGAACACTGAAGCTTTCTTT.

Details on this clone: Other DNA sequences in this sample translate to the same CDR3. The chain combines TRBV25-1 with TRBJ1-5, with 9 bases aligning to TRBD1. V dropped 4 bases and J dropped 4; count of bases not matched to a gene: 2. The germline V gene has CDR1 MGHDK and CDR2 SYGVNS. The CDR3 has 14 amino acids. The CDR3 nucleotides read TGTGCCAGCAGTGCGACAGGGGGGAATCAGCCCCAGCATTTT. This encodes CASSATGGNQPQHF.

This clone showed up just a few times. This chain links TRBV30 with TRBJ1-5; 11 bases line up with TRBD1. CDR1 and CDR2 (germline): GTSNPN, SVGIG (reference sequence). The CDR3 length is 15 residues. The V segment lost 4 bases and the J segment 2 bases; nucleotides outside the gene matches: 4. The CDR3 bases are TGTGCCTGGACCCTGGGACAGGGGGGCAATCAGCCCCAGCATTTT. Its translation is CAWTLGQGGNQPQHF.